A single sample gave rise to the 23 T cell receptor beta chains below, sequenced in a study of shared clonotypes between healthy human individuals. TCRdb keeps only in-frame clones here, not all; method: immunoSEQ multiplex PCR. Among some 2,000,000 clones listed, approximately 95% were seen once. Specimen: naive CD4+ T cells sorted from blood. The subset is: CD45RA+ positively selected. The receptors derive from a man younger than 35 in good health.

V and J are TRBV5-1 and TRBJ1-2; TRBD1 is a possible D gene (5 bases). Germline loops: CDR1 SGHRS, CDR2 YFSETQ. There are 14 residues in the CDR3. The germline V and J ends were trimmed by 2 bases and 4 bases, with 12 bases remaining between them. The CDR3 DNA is TGCGCCAGCAGCTTAGAGAGACAGATCTATGGCTACACCTTC. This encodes CASSLERQIYGYTF.

The CDR3 loop reads CASSPDRILPYEQYF. The CDR3 nucleotides are TGTGCCAGCTCACCTGACAGAATTCTTCCCTACGAGCAGTACTTC. The chain uses TRBV18 and TRBJ2-7; maybe TRBD1 (5 bases). Germline CDR1 KGHSH, CDR2 LQKENI. V lost 3 bases and J lost 2, with 14 bases in between. The CDR3 runs to 15 residues.

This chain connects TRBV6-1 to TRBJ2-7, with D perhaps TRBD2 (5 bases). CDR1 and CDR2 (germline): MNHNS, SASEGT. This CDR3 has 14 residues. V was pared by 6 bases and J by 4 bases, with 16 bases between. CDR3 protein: CASSRSAGEYEQYF. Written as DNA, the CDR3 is TGTGCCAGCAGCCGTTCAGCCGGGGAGTACGAGCAGTACTTC.

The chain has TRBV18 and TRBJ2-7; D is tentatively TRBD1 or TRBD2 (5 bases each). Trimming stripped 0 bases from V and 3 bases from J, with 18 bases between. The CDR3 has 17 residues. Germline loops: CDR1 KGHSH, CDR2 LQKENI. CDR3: CASSPPLRDPLFYEQYF. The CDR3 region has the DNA TGTGCCAGCTCACCACCTTTAAGGGACCCCCTTTTCTACGAGCAGTACTTC.

CDR3 nucleotides: TGCGCCAGCAGCTCACAACCCTCAGCGTCTCAAGAGACCCAGTACTTC. Its protein product is CASSSQPSASQETQYF. The chain employs TRBV5-1 and TRBJ2-5; D uncertain. CDR1 is SGHRS and CDR2 is YFSETQ in the germline V gene. The CDR3 sequence is 16 residues long. The V gene lost 3 bases and the J gene lost 2 bases, with 17 bases spanning the gap.

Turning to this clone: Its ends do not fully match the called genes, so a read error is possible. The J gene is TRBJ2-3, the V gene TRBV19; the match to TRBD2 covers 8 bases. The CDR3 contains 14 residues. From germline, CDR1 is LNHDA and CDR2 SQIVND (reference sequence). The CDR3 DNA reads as TGTGCCAGTAGAATAGCGGGGAAAGGGTATACGCAGTATTTT. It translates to CASRIAGKGYTQYF.

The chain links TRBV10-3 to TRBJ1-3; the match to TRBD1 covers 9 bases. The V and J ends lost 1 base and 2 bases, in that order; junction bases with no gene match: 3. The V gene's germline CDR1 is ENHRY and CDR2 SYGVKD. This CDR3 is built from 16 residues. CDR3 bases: TGTGCCATCAGTGAGTTGGGACAGGGAACTGGAAACACCATATATTTT. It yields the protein CAISELGQGTGNTIYF.

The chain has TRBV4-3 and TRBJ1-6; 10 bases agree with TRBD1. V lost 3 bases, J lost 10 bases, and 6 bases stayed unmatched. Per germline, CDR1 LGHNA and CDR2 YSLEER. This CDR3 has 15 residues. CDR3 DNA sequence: TGCGCCAGCAGCCAGGGGACAGGGGAGTACTCACCCCTCCACTTT. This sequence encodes CASSQGTGEYSPLHF.

Here the CDR3 reads CASSPGLAGGLTTYEQYF. The CDR3 DNA sequence: TGTGCCAGCTCACCAGGCCTAGCGGGAGGCCTAACTACCTACGAGCAGTACTTC. This chain uses TRBV18 with TRBJ2-7; 11 nucleotides align to TRBD2. CDR1 is KGHSH and CDR2 is LQKENI in the germline V gene. This CDR3 contains 18 residues. With 2 bases clipped from V and 2 bases from J, the junction kept 11 bases outside the gene matches.

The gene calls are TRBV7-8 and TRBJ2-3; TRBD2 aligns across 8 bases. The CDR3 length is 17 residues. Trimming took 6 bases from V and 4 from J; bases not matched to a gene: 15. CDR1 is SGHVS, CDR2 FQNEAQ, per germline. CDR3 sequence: CASRSPRGGSSPDTQYF. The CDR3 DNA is TGTGCCAGCAGATCTCCCCGGGGGGGTTCAAGCCCAGATACGCAGTATTTT.

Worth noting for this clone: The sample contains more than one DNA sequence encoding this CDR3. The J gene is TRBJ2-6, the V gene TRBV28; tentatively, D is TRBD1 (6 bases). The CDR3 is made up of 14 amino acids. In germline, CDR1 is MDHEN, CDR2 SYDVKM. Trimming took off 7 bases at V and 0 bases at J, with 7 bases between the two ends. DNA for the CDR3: TGTGCCAGCAAACAGGGCTCTGGGGCCAACGTCCTGACTTTC. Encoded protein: CASKQGSGANVLTF.

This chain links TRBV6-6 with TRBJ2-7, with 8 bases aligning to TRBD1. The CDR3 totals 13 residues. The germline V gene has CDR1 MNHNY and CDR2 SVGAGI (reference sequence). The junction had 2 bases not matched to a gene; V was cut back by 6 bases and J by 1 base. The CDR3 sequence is CASSQGASYEQYF. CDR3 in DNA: TGTGCCAGCAGCCAGGGGGCTTCCTACGAGCAGTACTTC.

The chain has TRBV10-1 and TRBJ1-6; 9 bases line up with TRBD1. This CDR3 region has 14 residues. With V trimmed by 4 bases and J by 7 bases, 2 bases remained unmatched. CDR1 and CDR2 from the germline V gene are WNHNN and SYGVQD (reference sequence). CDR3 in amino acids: CASSAGQGNSPLHF. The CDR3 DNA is TGCGCCAGCAGTGCGGGACAGGGAAATTCACCCCTCCACTTT.

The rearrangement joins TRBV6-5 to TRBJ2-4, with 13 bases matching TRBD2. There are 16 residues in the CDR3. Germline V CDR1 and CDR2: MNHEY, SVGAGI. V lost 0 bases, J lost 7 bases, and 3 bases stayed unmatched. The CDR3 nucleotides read TGTGCCAGCAGTTACTCCAGACTAGCGGGGGGTAACATTCAGTACTTC. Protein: CASSYSRLAGGNIQYF.

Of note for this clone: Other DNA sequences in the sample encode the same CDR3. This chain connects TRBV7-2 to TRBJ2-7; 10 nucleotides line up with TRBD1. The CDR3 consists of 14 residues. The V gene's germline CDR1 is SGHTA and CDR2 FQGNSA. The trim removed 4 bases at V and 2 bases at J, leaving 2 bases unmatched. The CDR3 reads CASSWDRGPYEQYF. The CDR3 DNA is TGTGCCAGCAGCTGGGACAGGGGACCCTACGAGCAGTACTTC. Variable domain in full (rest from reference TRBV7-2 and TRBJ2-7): GAGVSQSPSNKVTEKGKDVELRCDPISGHTALYWYRQSLGQGLEFLIYFQGNSAPDKSGLPSDRFSAERTGGSVSTLTIQRTQQEDSAVYLCASSWDRGPYEQYFGPGTRLTVT.

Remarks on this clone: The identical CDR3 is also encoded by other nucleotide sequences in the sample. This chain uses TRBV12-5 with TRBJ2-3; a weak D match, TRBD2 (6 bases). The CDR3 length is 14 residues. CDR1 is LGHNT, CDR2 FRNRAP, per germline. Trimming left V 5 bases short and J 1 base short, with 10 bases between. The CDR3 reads CASGPSGGTDTQYF. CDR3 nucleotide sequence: TGTGCTAGTGGTCCCTCGGGGGGCACAGATACGCAGTATTTT.

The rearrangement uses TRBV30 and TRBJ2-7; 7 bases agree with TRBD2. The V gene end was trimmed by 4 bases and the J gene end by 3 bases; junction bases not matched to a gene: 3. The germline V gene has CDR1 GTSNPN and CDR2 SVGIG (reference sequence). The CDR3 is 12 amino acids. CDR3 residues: CAWTASGYEQYF. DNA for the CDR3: TGTGCCTGGACGGCTAGCGGCTACGAGCAGTACTTC.

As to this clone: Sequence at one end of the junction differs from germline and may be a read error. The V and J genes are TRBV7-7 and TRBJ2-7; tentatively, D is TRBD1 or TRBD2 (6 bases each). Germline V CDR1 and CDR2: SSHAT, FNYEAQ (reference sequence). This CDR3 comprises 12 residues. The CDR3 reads CASSSGGGEQYF. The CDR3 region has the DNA TGTGCTAGCAGCTCCGGAGGGGGCGAGCAGTACTTC.

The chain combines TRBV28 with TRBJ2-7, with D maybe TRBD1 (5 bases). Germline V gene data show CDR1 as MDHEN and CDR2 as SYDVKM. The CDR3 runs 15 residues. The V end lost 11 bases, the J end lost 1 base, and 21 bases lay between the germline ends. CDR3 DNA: TGTGCCGCACAGGCCGGGTCACGCCTTTCCTACGAGCAGTACTTC. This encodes CAAQAGSRLSYEQYF.

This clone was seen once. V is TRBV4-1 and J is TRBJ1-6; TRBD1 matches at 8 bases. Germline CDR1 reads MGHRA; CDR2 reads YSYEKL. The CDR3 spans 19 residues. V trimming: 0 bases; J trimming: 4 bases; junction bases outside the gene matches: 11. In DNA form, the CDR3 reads TGCGCCAGCAGCCAAGATATCCCGGGACAGGAGGTTTATAATTCACCCCTCCACTTT. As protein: CASSQDIPGQEVYNSPLHF.

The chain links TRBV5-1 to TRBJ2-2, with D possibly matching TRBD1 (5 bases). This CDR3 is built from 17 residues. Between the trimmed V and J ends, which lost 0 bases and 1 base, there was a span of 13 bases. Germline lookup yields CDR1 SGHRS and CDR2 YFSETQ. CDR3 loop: CASSLGPGQVNTGELFF. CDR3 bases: TGCGCCAGCAGCTTGGGACCAGGGCAGGTGAACACCGGGGAGCTGTTTTTT.

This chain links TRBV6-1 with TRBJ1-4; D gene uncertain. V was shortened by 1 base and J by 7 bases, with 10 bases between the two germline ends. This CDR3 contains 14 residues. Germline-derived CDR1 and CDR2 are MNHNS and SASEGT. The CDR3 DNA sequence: TGTGCCAGCAGTGAAGGTGGCGCGGTTGAAAAACTGTTTTTT. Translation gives CASSEGGAVEKLFF.

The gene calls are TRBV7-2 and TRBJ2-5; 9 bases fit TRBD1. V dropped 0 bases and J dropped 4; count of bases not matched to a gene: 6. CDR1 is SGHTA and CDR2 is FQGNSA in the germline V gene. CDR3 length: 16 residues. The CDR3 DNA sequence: TGTGCCAGCAGCTTAGCGGGGACAGGGTTTGGAGAGACCCAGTACTTC. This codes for CASSLAGTGFGETQYF.